This T cell receptor beta chain was observed in a study of T cell changes during pregnancy in multiple sclerosis. Sequencing used immunoSEQ multiplex PCR; TCRdb keeps in-frame clones, though not all of them. The profile shows around 75,000 clones, 94% of them singletons. J lost 12 bases, V lost 4 bases, and 7 bases had no gene match. This CDR3 comprises 14 residues. The germline V gene has CDR1 LNHNV and CDR2 YYDKDF (reference sequence). The chain carries TRBV15 and TRBJ2-1, with TRBD2 matching over 12 bases. The sequenced sample was CD4+ T cells from peripheral blood mononuclear cells, obtained after pregnancy. This TCR came from a female donor with multiple sclerosis, enrolled in a pregnancy study. The CDR3 sequence is CATSTETSGRRQFF. DNA for the CDR3: TGTGCCACCAGCACTGAAACTAGCGGGAGGAGGCAGTTCTTC.